Listed below are T cell receptor beta chains from one sample, sequenced in a study of vaccination effects on CD4 cells after COVID-19. Their antigens are not known. Some clones are missing from TCRdb's copy, which holds only in-frame ones; the method was immunoSEQ multiplex PCR. The sample lists 25,000 or so clones; around 71% were seen once. Sequences were derived from CD4+ T cells from PBMCs cultured with HCoV-OC43 spike peptides, sampled before COVID-19 vaccination. Receptor source: a human donor who received a COVID-19 vaccine. CDR3s include the opening cysteine and the closing phenylalanine or tryptophan. The order of the fields is V gene, CDR3 protein.

v_gene: TRBV24-1
CDR3aa: CATSANPGQGSNTIYF

v_gene: TRBV5-1
CDR3aa: CASNSYRTENTEAFF

v_gene: TRBV6-2/TRBV6-3
CDR3aa: CASSYRGGSYEQYF

v_gene: TRBV7-9
CDR3aa: CASSPSSGNTIYF

v_gene: TRBV21-1
CDR3aa: CASSTHERQRVNSPLHF

v_gene: TRBV5-1
CDR3aa: CASSVQAGNTEAFF

v_gene: TRBV7-9
CDR3aa: CASSSTGDEQYF

v_gene: TRBV7-9
CDR3aa: CASSLVYTQETQYF

v_gene: TRBV7-8
CDR3aa: CASSFGRTGGPRNTEAFF

v_gene: TRBV18
CDR3aa: CASSRNRDKLNTEAFF

v_gene: TRBV3-1/TRBV3-2
CDR3aa: CASSQGGRMWENTQYF

v_gene: TRBV12-3/TRBV12-4
CDR3aa: CASSSPRGAEAFF

v_gene: TRBV10-3
CDR3aa: CAIARDTGLADYEQYF

v_gene: TRBV27
CDR3aa: CASSPRIQGETQYF

v_gene: TRBV7-9
CDR3aa: CASSLGVIDTRETQYF

v_gene: TRBV3-1/TRBV3-2
CDR3aa: CASSQDLRLAGGKTQYF

v_gene: TRBV5-8
CDR3aa: CASSSGTLAKNIQYF

v_gene: TRBV7-9
CDR3aa: CASSPDEVSYGYTF

v_gene: TRBV4-1
CDR3aa: CASSQQSSSSYNEQFF

v_gene: TRBV9
CDR3aa: CASSVVVTGMNEQFF

v_gene: TRBV2
CDR3aa: CASSPTGNTEAFF

v_gene: TRBV7-9
CDR3aa: CASSVGSNYGYTF

v_gene: TRBV30
CDR3aa: CAWSLQDYQPQHF

v_gene: TRBV5-1
CDR3aa: CASSLASGSGYNEQFF

v_gene: TRBV9
CDR3aa: CASSVAGADSYEQYF

v_gene: TRBV6-5
CDR3aa: CASGNSGTYNYGYTF

v_gene: TRBV7-2
CDR3aa: CASSSTSGYGYEQYF

v_gene: TRBV4-2
CDR3aa: CASSQAGQSYEQYF

v_gene: TRBV5-6
CDR3aa: CASSWTGIDTEAFF

v_gene: TRBV12-3/TRBV12-4
CDR3aa: CASSLAMETQYF

v_gene: TRBV7-9
CDR3aa: CASSRGATDTQYF

v_gene: TRBV6-5
CDR3aa: CASSYQSEGTEAFF

v_gene: TRBV14
CDR3aa: CASREQGMHTGELFF

v_gene: TRBV12-3/TRBV12-4
CDR3aa: CASSLASLDTQYF

v_gene: TRBV5-4
CDR3aa: CASSSGNRGLETQYF

v_gene: TRBV2
CDR3aa: CASAPGVTEAFF

v_gene: TRBV2
CDR3aa: CASSEGDFGYTF

v_gene: TRBV6-5
CDR3aa: CASSSTRGTYEQYF

v_gene: TRBV7-6
CDR3aa: CASSFGTGWADTQYF